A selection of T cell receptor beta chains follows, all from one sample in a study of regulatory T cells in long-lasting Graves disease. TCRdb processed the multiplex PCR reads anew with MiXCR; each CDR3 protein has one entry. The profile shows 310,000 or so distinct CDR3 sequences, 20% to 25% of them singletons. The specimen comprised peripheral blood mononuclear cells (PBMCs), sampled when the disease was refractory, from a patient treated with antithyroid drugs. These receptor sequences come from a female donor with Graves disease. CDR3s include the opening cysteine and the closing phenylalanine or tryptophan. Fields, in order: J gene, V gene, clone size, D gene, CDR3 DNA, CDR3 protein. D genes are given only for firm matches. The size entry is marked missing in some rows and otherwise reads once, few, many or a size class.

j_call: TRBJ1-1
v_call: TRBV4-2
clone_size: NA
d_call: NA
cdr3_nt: TGTGCCAGCAGCCAAACGGACAGTTTT
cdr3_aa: CASSQTDSF

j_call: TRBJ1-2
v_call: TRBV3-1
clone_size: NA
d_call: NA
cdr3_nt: TGTGCCAGCAGCCCCCGGGGGGCCTATGGCTACACCTTC
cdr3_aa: CASSPRGAYGYTF

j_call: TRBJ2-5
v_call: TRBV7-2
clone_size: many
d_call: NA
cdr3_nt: TGTGCCAGCAGCTCGTTAGCGTACCAAGAGACCCAGTACTTC
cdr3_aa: CASSSLAYQETQYF

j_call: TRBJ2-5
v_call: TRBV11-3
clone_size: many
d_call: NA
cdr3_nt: TGTGCCAGCAGCTTAAGGAACGAGGGACAAGAGACCCAGTACTTC
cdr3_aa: CASSLRNEGQETQYF

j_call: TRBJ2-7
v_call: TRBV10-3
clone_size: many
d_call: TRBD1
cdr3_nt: TGTGCCGTGGGACAGGGGGGATCTAGGGAGCAGTACTTC
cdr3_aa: CAVGQGGSREQYF

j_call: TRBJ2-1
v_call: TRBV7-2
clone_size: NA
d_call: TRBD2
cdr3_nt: TGTGCCAGCAGCTTAGCTAGCGGGATCTACAATGAGCAGTTCTTC
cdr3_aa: CASSLASGIYNEQFF

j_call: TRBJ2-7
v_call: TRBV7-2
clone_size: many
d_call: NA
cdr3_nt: TGTGCCAGCAGCTTACTTGGATCAGCCTCCTTCTCCTACGAGCAGTACTTC
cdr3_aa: CASSLLGSASFSYEQYF

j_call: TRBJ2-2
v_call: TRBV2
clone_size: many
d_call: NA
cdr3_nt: TGTGCCAGCAGTCCACGAAGAACGAACACCGGGGAGCTGTTTTTT
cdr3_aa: CASSPRRTNTGELFF

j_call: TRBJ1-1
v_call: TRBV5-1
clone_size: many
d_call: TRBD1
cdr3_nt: TGCGCCAGCAGCTGGATGACAGGGACGACTGAAGCTTTCTTT
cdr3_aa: CASSWMTGTTEAFF

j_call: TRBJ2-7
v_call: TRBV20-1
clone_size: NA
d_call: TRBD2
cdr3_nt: TGCAGTGCTAGAGATCCGGGACTAGCGGGAGTCCTTAGACCCTACGAGCAGTACTTC
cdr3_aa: CSARDPGLAGVLRPYEQYF

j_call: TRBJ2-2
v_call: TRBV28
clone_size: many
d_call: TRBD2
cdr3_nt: TGTGCCAGCAGTCCTAGCGGGAAAGCCGGGGAGCTGTTTTTT
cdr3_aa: CASSPSGKAGELFF

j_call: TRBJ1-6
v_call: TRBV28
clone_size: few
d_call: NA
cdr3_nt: TGTGCCAGCACCTCCGGCAGCTCCTATAATTCACCCCTCCACTTT
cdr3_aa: CASTSGSSYNSPLHF

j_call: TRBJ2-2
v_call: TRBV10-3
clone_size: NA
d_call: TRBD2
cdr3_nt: TGTGCCACCACGGGACTAGCGGGAGATGACACCGGGGAGCTGTTTTTT
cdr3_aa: CATTGLAGDDTGELFF

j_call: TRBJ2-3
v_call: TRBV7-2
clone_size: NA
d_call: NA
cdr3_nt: TGTGCCAGCAGCCCCACCCAAAGCACAGATACGCAGTATTTT
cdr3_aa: CASSPTQSTDTQYF

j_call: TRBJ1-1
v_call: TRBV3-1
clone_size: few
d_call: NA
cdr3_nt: TGTGCCAGCAGCCAAGAGGGTTCCACTGAAGCTTTCTTT
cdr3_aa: CASSQEGSTEAFF

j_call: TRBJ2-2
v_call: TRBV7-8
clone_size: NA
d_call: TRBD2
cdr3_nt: TGTGCCAGCAGCATGAGCGGGAGACGTACCGGGGAGCTGTTTTTT
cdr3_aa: CASSMSGRRTGELFF

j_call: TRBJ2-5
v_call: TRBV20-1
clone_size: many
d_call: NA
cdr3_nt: TGCAGCCAGGCCCAAGAGACCCAGTACTTC
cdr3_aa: CSQAQETQYF

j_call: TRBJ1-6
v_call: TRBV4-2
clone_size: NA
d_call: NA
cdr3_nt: TGTGCCAGCAGCCAAGATCGCCAGGCACAATATTCACCCCTCCACTTT
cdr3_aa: CASSQDRQAQYSPLHF